What follows describes a single T cell receptor (beta chain). The sample comes from a study of T cell changes during pregnancy in multiple sclerosis. Sequencing used immunoSEQ multiplex PCR; TCRdb keeps in-frame clones, though not all of them. The sample includes roughly 59,000 clones, 85% to 95% of them seen just once. CDR1 is SGHDT and CDR2 is YYEEEE in the germline V gene. V dropped 3 bases and J dropped 5 bases, with 14 bases sitting between them. CDR3 length equals 14 residues. Specimen: CD4+ T cells from peripheral blood mononuclear cells, collected before pregnancy. The chain is built from TRBV5-6 and TRBJ2-5, with D possibly matching TRBD2 (6 bases). This receptor was obtained from a female donor with multiple sclerosis, enrolled in a pregnancy study. The CDR3 loop is CASSSHLGGETQYF. In nucleotides, the CDR3 is TGTGCCAGCAGCTCCCATCTTGGGGGGGAGACCCAGTACTTC.